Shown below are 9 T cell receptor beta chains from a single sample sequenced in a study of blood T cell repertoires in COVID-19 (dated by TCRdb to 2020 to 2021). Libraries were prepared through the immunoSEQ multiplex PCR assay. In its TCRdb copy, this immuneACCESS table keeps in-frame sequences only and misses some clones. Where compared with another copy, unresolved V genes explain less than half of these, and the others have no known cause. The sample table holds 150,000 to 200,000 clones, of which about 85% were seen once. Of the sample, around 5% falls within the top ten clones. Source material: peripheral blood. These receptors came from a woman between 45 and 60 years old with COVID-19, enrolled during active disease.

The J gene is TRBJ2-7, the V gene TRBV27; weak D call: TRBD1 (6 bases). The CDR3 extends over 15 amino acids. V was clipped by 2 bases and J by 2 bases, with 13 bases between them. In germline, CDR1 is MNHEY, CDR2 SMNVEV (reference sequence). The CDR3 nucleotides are TGTGCCAGCAGTTTAGCACAGGGATTGACCTACGAGCAGTACTTC. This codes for CASSLAQGLTYEQYF.

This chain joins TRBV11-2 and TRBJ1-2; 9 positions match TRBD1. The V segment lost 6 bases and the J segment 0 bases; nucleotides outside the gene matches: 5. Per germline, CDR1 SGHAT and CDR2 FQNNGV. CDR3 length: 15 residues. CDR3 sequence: CASRKNRGPNYGYTF. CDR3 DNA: TGTGCCAGCAGGAAAAACAGGGGGCCTAACTATGGCTACACCTTC.

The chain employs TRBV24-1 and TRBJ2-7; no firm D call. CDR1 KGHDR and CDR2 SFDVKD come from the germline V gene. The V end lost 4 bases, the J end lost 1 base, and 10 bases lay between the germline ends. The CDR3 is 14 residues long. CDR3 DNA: TGTGCCACCAGTGAGTCTGACACTTCCTACGAGCAGTACTTC. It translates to CATSESDTSYEQYF.

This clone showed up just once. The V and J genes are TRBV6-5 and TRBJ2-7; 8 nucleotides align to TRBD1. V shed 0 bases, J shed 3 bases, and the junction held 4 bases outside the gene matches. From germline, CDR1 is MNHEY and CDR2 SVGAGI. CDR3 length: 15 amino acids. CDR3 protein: CASSYSGTGFYEQYF. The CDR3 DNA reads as TGTGCCAGCAGTTACTCCGGGACAGGCTTCTACGAGCAGTACTTC.

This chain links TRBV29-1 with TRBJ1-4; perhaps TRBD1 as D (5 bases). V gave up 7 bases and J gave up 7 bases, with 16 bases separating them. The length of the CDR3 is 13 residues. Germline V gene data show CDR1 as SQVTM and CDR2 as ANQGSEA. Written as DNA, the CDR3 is TGCAGCGCTGGGACCTCGCGGGGTGAAAAACTGTTTTTT. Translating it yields CSAGTSRGEKLFF.

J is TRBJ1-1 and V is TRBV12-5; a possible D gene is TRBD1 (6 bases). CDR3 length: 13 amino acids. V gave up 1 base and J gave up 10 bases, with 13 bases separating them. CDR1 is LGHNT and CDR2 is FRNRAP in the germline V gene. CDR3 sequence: CASGLEQTGAAFF. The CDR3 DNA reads TGTGCTAGTGGTTTGGAACAGACAGGAGCAGCTTTCTTT.

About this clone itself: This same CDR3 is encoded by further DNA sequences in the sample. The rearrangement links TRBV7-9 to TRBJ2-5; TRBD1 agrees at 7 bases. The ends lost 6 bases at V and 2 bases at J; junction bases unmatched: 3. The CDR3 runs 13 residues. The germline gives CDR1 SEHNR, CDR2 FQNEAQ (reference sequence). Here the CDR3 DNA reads TGTGCCAGCAGGGGGACAGTTCAAGAGACCCAGTACTTC. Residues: CASRGTVQETQYF. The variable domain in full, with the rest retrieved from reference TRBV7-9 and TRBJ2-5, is DTGVSQNPRHKITKRGQNVTFRCDPISEHNRLYWYRQTLGQGPEFLTYFQNEAQLEKSRLLSDRFSAERPKGSFSTLEIQRTEQGDSAMYLCASRGTVQETQYFGPGTRLLVL.

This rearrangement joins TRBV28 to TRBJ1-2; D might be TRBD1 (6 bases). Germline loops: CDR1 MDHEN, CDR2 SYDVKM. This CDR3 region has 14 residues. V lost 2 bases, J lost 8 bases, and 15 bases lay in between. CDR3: CASSLGGGQGGYTF. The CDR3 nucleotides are TGTGCCAGCAGTTTAGGGGGGGGCCAGGGCGGCTACACCTTC.

CDR3 loop: CASSFFGKTSGGIETQYF. In DNA form, the CDR3 reads TGTGCCAGCAGCTTTTTCGGAAAGACTAGCGGGGGGATAGAGACCCAGTACTTC. The V and J genes are TRBV13 and TRBJ2-5; 13 positions match TRBD2. J gave up 4 bases and V 3 bases, and 11 bases lay outside the gene matches. This CDR3 has 18 residues. Germline V gives CDR1 PRHDT, CDR2 FYEKMQ (reference sequence).